This passage covers 9 T cell receptor beta chains from one sample sequenced in a study of cytomegalovirus exposure and HLA in healthy donors (dated by TCRdb to the late 2010s). Preparation of the library involved the immunoSEQ multiplex PCR assay. For the multiplex PCR, a mixture combining 60 forward primers for TCR Vbeta segments and 13 reverse primers for TCR Jbeta segments was used. The source is immuneACCESS, and TCRdb retained only in-frame sequences with V and J called. Part of the clones is not carried over; for the studies checked, unresolved V genes explain less than half of this, and the remainder is unexplained. The sample profile shows around 110,000 clones; approximately 74% of them were found once. 11% to 15% of the sample is in the top ten clones. The sample taken for sequencing was PBMCs. All receptors derive from a woman in her forties in good health and CMV-seropositive.

The chain is built from TRBV5-1 and TRBJ2-7, with TRBD1 identical over 8 bases. Trimming removed 5 bases from V and 3 bases from J; junction bases left unmatched: 10. This CDR3 has 15 amino acids. The germline V gene has CDR1 SGHRS and CDR2 YFSETQ. CDR3 region: CASRERDRTLYEQYF. The CDR3 bases are TGCGCCAGCAGGGAACGGGACAGGACCCTCTACGAGCAGTACTTC.

The chain has TRBV25-1 and TRBJ2-7; tentative D call: TRBD2 (6 bases). Germline CDR1 and CDR2: MGHDK and SYGVNS. The CDR3 runs 16 residues. V dropped 0 bases and J dropped 0 bases, with 12 bases sitting between them. CDR3 DNA sequence: TGTGCCAGCAGTGAATACGGAGGGAAAAGCTCCTACGAGCAGTACTTC. Protein: CASSEYGGKSSYEQYF.

The chain employs TRBV10-1 and TRBJ1-1, with 8 bases aligning to TRBD1. The CDR3 is made up of 15 amino acids. The germline V gene encodes CDR1 WNHNN and CDR2 SYGVQD (reference sequence). Trimming removed 0 bases from V and 6 bases from J; junction bases left unmatched: 6. In nucleotides, the CDR3 is TGCGCCAGCAGTGAGTCGCAGGGGGCTTTCGCTGAAGCTTTCTTT. Translation gives CASSESQGAFAEAFF.

The chain combines TRBV7-9 with TRBJ1-1, with a weak D call TRBD1 (5 bases). Germline values: CDR1 SEHNR, CDR2 FQNEAQ (reference sequence). The V end lost 4 bases, the J end lost 5 bases, and 14 bases lay between the germline ends. The CDR3 sequence is 14 residues long. The CDR3 DNA sequence: TGTGCCAGCAGCTCTACAGGTATCCAAACTGAAGCTTTCTTT. Amino acids: CASSSTGIQTEAFF.

The gene calls are TRBV19 and TRBJ1-6, with 7 bases matching TRBD1. Germline CDR1 reads LNHDA; CDR2 reads SQIVND (reference sequence). V shed 0 bases and J 7 bases; nucleotides not matched to a gene: 3. The CDR3 is 15 residues long. The CDR3 loop reads CASSIEDRRNSPLHF. The CDR3 bases are TGTGCCAGTAGTATAGAGGACAGGAGGAATTCACCCCTCCACTTT.

The chain is built from TRBV9 and TRBJ1-5, with D unresolved. V was pared by 4 bases and J by 6 bases, with 11 bases between. Germline CDR1 and CDR2: SGDLS and YYNGEE. CDR3 length: 13 amino acids. The CDR3 nucleotides are TGTGCCAGCAGCACTAGCGACCGTCAGCCCCAGCATTTT. This translates into CASSTSDRQPQHF.

On this clone itself: At one end, the junction sequence differs from germline, possibly due to a read error. Different DNA sequences within this sample yield the same CDR3. This chain links TRBV6-1 with TRBJ1-1, with TRBD1 matching 7 bases. The CDR3 extends over 15 amino acids. The V gene's germline CDR1 is MNHNS and CDR2 SASEGT. CDR3 coding DNA: TGTGCCAGTAGTGTAGAGAATTGGACAGGCTCTGAAGCTTTCTTT. It translates to CASSVENWTGSEAFF.

This chain links TRBV15 with TRBJ2-3, with 11 bases lining up with TRBD2. The V segment lost 5 bases and the J segment 5 bases; nucleotides outside the gene matches: 9. Germline V gives CDR1 LNHNV, CDR2 YYDKDF (reference sequence). The CDR3 is 16 residues long. The CDR3 is CATSPQVAGGGDTQYF. The CDR3 DNA sequence: TGTGCCACCAGCCCGCAGGTAGCGGGGGGGGGAGATACGCAGTATTTT.

The chain combines TRBV9 with TRBJ1-6; 10 bases match TRBD1. There are 14 residues in the CDR3. V lost 2 bases to trimming and J lost 9 bases; unmatched junction nucleotides: 2. Germline V gene lookup returns CDR1 SGDLS and CDR2 YYNGEE. CDR3 DNA sequence: TGTGCCAGCAGCGTGAGGGACAGGGGTTCACCCCTCCACTTT. Translated, it gives CASSVRDRGSPLHF.